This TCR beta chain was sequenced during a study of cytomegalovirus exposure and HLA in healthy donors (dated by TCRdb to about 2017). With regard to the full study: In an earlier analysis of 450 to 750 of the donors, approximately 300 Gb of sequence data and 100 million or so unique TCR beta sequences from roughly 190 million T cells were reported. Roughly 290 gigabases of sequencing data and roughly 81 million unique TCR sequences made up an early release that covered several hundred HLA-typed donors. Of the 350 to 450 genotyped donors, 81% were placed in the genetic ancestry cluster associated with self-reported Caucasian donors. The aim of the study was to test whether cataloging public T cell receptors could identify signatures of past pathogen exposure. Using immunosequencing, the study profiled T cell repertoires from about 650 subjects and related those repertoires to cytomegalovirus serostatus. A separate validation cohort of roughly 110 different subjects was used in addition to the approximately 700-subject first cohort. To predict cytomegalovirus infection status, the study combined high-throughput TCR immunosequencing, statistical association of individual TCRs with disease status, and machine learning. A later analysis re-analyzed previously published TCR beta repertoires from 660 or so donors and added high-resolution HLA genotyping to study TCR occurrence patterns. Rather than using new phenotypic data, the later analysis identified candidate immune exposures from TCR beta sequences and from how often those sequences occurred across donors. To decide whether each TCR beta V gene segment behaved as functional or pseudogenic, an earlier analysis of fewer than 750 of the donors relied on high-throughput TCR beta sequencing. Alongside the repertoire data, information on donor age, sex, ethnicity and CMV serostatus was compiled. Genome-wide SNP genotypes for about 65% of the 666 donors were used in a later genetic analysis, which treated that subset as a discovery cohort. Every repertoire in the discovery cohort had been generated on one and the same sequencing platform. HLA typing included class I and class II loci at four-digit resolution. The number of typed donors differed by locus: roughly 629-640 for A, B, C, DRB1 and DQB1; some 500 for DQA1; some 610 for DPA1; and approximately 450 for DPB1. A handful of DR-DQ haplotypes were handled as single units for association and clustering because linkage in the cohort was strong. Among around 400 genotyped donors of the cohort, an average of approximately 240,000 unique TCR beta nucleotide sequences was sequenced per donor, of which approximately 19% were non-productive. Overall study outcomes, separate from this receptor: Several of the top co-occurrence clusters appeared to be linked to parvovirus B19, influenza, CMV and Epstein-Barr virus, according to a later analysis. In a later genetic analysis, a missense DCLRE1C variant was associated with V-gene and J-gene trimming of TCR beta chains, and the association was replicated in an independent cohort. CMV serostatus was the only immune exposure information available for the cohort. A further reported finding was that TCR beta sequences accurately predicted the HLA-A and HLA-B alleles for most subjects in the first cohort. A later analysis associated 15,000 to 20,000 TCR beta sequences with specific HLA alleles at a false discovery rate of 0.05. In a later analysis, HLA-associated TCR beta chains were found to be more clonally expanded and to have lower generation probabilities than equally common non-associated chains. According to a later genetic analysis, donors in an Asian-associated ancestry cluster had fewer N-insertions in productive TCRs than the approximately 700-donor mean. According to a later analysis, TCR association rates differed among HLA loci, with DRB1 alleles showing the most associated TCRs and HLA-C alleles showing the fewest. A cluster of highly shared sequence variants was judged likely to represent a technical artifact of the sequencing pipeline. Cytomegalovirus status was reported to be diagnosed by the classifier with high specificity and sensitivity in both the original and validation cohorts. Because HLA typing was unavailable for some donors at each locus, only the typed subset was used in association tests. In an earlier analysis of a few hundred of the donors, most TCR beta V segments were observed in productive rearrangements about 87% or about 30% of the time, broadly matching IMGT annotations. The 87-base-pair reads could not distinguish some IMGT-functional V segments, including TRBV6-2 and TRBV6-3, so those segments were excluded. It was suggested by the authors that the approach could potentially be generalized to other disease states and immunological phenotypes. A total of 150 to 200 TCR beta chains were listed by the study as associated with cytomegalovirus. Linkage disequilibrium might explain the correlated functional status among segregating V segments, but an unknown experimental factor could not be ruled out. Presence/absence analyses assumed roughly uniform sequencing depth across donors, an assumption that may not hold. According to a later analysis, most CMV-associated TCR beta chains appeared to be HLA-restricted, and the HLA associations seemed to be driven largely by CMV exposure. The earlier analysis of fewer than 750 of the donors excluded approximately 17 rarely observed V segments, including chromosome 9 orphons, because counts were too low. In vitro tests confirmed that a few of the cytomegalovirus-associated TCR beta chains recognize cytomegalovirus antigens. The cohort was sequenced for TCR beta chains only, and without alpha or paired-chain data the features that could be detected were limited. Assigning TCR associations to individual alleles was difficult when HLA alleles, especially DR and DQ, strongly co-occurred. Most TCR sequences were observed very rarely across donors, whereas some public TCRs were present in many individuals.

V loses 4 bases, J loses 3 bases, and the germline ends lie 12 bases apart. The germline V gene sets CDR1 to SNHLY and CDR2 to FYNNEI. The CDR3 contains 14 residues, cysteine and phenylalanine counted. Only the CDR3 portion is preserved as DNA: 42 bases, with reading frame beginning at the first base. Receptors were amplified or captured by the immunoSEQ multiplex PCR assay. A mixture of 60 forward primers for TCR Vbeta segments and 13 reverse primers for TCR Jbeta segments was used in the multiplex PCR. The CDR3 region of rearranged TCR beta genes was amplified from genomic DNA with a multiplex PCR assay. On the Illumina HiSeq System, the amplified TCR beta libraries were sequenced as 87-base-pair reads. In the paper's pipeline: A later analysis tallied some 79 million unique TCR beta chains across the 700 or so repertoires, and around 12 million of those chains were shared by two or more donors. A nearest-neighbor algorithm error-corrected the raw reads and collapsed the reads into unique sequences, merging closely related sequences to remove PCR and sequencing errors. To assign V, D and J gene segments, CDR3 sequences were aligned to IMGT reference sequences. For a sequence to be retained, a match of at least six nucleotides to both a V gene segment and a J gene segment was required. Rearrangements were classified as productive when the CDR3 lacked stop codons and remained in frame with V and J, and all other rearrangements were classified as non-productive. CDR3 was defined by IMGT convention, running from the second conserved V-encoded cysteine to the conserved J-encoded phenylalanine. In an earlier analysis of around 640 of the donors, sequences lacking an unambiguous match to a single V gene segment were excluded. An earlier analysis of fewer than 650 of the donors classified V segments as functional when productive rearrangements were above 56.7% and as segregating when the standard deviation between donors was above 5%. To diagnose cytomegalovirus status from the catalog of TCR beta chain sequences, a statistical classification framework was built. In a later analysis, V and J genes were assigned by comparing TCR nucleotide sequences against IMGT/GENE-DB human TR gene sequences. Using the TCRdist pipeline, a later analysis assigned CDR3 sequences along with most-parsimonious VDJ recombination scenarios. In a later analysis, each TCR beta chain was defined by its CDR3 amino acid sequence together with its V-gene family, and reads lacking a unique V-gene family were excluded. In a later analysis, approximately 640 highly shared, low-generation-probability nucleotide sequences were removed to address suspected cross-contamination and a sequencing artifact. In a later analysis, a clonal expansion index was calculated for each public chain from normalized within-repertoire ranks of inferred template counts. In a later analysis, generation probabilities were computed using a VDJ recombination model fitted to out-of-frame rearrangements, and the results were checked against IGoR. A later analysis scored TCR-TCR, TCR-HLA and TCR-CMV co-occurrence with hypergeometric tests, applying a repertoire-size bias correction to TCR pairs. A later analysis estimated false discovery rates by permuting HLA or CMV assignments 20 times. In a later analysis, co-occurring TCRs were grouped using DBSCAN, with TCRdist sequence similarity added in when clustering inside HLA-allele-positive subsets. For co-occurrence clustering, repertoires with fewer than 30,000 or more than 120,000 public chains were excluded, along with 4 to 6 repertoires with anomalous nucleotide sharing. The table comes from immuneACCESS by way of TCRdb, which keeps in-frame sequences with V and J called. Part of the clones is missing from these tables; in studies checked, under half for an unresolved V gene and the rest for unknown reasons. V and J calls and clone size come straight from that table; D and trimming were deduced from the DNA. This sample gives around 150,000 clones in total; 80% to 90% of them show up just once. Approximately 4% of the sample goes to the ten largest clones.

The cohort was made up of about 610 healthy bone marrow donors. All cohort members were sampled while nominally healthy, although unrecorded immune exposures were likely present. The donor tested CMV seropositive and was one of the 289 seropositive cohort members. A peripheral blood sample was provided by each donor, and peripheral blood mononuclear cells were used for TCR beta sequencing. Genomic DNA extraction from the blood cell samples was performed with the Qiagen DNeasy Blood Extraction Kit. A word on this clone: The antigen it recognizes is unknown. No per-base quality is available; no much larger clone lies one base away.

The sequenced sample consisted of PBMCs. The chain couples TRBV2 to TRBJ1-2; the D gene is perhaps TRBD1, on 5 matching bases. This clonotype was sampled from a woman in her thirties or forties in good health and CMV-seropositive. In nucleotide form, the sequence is TGTGCCAGCAGTGCTGCAGGGTGGGACTATGGCTACACCTTC. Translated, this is CASSAAGWDYGYTF.